One T cell receptor (beta chain) is described in this entry. The antigen is not known. Trimming cost V 6 bases and J 3 bases, with 24 bases left between them. This CDR3 has 17 amino acids. Germline V lookup: CDR1 SGHTA, CDR2 FQGNSA. It was with 60 Vbeta and 13 Jbeta primers that the PCR ran. This table comes from immunoSEQ multiplex PCR, and its TCRdb copy is limited to in-frame clones, with some not included. This repertoire shows about 140,000 clones, roughly two thirds found once; its top ten account for about 1.7%. The record originates from a study of cytomegalovirus exposure and HLA in healthy donors. Study-level points and caveats: Later analysis reportedly placed an Asian-associated ancestry cluster below the approximately 650-donor mean in N-insertions. The HLA-A and HLA-B alleles of most subjects were reportedly predicted accurately from TCR beta sequences.

The sequencing input was PBMCs. The chain recombines TRBV7-2 with TRBJ2-7; D may be TRBD1 (5 bases). This sequence originates from a male donor in good health and CMV-seronegative. The CDR3: CASSSYVLDTFYYEQYF. The CDR3 DNA reads TGTGCCAGCAGTTCTTACGTCTTGGACACCTTTTACTACGAGCAGTACTTC.